This T cell receptor (beta chain) was documented in a study of cytomegalovirus exposure and HLA in healthy donors. Profiled with immunoSEQ multiplex PCR; TCRdb holds only in-frame clones, not every one. Of 170,000 or so clones listed, 80% to 85% were seen once; the top ten hold around 2.8%. As for this clone: Its matching antigen is unknown.

The CDR3 spans 15 residues. From germline, CDR1 is SNHLY and CDR2 FYNNEI. V dropped 7 bases and J dropped 9 bases, with 19 bases sitting between them. The donors formed part of the approximately 130-subject validation cohort, distinct from the roughly 620-subject first cohort. General study results and limits: Specificity for CMV antigens was confirmed in vitro for a few of the CMV-associated chains.

J is TRBJ1-6 and V is TRBV2; tentatively, D is TRBD1 (5 bases). The receptor's source is a woman under 30 in good health and CMV-seropositive. Sample: PBMCs. The CDR3 spells CASTGGGVVVSPLHF. CDR3 nucleotide sequence: TGTGCCAGCACCGGGGGTGGGGTGGTGGTTTCACCCCTCCACTTT.